The TCR beta chain under discussion was sequenced for a study of lymphopenia after photon versus proton radiotherapy. V lost 2 bases and J 4 bases, leaving 12 bases between the germline ends. CDR3 length equals 14 residues. Germline CDR1 MNHEY, CDR2 SVGAGI. Data came from immunoSEQ multiplex PCR; TCRdb stores just in-frame clones and leaves some out. The table has 150,000 to 200,000 clones, 88% seen once; the top ten hold around 5.1%. This clone was counted once. The receptor's source is a man aged 50-60 years with gastric cancer. The J gene is TRBJ2-7, the V gene TRBV6-5, with a possible D match to TRBD1 (6 bases). The specimen comprised peripheral blood, sampled from a patient treated with photon-based radiotherapy. For the CDR3, the DNA is TGTGCCAGCAGTTACCGACAGGACGAATACGAGCAGTACTTC. It codes for CASSYRQDEYEQYF.